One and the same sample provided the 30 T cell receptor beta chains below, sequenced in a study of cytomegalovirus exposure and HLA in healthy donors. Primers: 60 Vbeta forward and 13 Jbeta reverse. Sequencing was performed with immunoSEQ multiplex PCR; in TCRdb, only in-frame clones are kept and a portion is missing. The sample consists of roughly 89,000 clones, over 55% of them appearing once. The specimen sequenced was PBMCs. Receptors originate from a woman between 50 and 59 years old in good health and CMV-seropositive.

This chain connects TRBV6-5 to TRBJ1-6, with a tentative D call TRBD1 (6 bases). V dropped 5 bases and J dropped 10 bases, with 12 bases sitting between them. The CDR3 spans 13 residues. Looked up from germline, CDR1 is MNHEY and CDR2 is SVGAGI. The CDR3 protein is CASSTRQDSPLHF. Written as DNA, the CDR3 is TGTGCCAGCAGTACCCGACAGGACTCACCCCTCCACTTT.

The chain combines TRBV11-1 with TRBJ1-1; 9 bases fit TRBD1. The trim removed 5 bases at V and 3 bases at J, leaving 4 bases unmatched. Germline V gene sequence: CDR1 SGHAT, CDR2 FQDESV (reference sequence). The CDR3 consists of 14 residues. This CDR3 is CASSPGTGYTEAFF. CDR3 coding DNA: TGTGCCAGCAGCCCTGGGACAGGGTACACTGAAGCTTTCTTT.

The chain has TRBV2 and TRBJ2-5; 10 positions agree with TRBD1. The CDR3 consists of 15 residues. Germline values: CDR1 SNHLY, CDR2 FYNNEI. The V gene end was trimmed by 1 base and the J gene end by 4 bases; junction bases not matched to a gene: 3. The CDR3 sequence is CASSEEGQGRETQYF. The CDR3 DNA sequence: TGTGCCAGCAGTGAAGAGGGACAGGGGAGAGAGACCCAGTACTTC.

The CDR3 coding sequence is TGCGCCAGCAGCCAAGATGGAGCAGGGGGCACTGAAGCTTTCTTT. Translation gives CASSQDGAGGTEAFF. The V and J genes are TRBV4-3 and TRBJ1-1; 7 bases line up with TRBD1. The ends lost 0 bases at V and 4 bases at J; junction bases unmatched: 5. CDR1 is LGHNA and CDR2 is YSLEER in the germline V gene. The CDR3 extends over 15 amino acids.

Here the CDR3 reads CASSFGPSPETQYF. The CDR3 DNA sequence: TGCGCCAGCAGCTTCGGACCTAGCCCGGAGACCCAGTACTTC. The chain employs TRBV5-1 and TRBJ2-5; perhaps TRBD2 as D (5 bases). Per the germline V gene, CDR1 is SGHRS and CDR2 is YFSETQ. The CDR3 is made up of 14 amino acids. Trimming took off 2 bases at V and 5 bases at J, with 13 bases between the two ends.

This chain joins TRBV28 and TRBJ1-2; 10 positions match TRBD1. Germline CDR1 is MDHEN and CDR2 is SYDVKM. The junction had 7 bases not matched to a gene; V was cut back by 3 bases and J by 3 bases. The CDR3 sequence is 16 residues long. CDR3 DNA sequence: TGTGCCAGCAGTTTCGCCGGGACAGGGGTCGACTATGGCTACACCTTC. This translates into CASSFAGTGVDYGYTF.

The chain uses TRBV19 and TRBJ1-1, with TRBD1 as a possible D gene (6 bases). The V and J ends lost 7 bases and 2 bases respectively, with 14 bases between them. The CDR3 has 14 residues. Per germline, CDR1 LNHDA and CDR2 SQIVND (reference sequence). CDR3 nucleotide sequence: TGTGCCAGTACCTGGGGGGGGCTAAACACTGAAGCTTTCTTT. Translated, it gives CASTWGGLNTEAFF.

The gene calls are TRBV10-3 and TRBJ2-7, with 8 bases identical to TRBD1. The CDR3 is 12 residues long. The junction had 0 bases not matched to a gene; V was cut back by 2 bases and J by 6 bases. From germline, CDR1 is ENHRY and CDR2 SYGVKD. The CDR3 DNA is TGTGCCATCAGTGAGGGACAGGGCGAGCAGTACTTC. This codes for CAISEGQGEQYF.

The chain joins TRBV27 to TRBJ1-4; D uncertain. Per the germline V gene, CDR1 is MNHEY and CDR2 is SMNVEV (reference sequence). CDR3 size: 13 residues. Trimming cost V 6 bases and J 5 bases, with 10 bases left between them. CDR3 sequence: CASSLQQNEKLFF. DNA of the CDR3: TGTGCCAGCAGCCTTCAACAGAATGAAAAACTGTTTTTT.

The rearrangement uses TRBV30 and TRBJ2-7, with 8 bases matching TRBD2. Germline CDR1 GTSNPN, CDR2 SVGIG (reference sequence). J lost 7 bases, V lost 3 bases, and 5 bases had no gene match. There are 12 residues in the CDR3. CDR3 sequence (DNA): TGTGCCTGGAGCGGGGGGGCCCGGGAGCAGTACTTC. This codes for CAWSGGAREQYF.

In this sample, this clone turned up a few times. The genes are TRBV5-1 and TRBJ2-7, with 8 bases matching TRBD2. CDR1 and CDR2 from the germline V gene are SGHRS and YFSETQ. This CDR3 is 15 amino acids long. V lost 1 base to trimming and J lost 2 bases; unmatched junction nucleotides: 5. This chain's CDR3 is CASSLSAGATYEQYF. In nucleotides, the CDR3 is TGCGCCAGCAGCTTGTCAGCGGGGGCGACCTACGAGCAGTACTTC.

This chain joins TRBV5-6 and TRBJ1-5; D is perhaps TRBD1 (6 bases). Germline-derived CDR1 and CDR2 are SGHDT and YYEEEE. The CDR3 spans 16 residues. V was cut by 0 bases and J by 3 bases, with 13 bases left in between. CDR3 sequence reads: CASSLERGGNNQPQHF. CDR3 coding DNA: TGTGCCAGCAGCTTGGAAAGAGGGGGAAACAATCAGCCCCAGCATTTT.

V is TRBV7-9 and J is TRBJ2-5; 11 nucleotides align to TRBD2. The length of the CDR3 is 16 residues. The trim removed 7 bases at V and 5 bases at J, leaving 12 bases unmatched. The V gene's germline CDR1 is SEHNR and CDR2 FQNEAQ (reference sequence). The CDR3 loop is CASTAPQTSGVETQYF. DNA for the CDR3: TGTGCCAGCACCGCCCCCCAGACTAGCGGGGTTGAGACCCAGTACTTC.

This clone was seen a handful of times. The CDR3 is CASSIDGTGWLGYTF. In DNA, the CDR3 is TGTGCCAGTAGTATAGACGGGACAGGGTGGCTCGGCTACACCTTC. V gene TRBV19 combines with J gene TRBJ1-2; 9 bases match TRBD1. J lost 8 bases, V lost 0 bases, and 7 bases had no gene match. This CDR3 is built from 15 residues. Looked up from germline, CDR1 is LNHDA and CDR2 is SQIVND (reference sequence).

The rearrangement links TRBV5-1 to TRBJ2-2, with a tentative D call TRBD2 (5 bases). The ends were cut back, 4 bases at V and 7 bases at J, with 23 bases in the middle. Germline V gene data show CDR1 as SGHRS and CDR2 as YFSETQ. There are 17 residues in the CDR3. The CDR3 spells CASSPLEEPIRGGELFF. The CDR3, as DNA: TGCGCCAGCAGCCCCCTCGAGGAGCCTATCCGGGGCGGGGAGCTGTTTTTT.

CDR3 nucleotide sequence: TGTGCCAGCAGCCCCTATACCGTCAATGAGCAGTTCTTC. Protein product: CASSPYTVNEQFF. The chain links TRBV4-2 to TRBJ2-1; D remains ambiguous. CDR3 size: 13 residues. Trimming stripped 4 bases from V and 6 bases from J, with 10 bases between. The germline V gene has CDR1 LGHNA and CDR2 YNFKEQ.

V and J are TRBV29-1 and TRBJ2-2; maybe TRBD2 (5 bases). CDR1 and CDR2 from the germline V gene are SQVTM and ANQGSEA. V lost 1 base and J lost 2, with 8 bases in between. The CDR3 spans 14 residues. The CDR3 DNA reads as TGCAGCGTTGAAGTTGGACTTAACACCGGGGAGCTGTTTTTT. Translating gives CSVEVGLNTGELFF.

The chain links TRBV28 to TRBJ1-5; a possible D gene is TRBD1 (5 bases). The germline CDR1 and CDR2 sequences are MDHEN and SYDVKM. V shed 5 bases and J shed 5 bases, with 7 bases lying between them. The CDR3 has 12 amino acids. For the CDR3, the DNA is TGTGCCAGCAGTCTCAGGGATCAGCCCCAGCATTTT. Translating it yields CASSLRDQPQHF.

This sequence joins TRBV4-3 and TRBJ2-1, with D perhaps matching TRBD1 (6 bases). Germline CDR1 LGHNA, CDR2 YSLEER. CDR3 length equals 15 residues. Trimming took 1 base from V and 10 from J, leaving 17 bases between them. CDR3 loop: CASSQARGGTGEQFF. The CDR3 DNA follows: TGCGCCAGCAGCCAAGCAAGAGGGGGTACCGGCGAGCAGTTCTTC.

In DNA form, the CDR3 reads TGTGCCAGCAGTTCCGGACAGTATGGCTACACCTTC. Protein product: CASSSGQYGYTF. V gene TRBV6-1 combines with J gene TRBJ1-2, with a possible D match to TRBD1 (6 bases). Trimming pared 5 bases from V and 5 bases from J, leaving 9 bases between. This CDR3 is 12 amino acids long. Germline CDR1 is MNHNS and CDR2 is SASEGT.

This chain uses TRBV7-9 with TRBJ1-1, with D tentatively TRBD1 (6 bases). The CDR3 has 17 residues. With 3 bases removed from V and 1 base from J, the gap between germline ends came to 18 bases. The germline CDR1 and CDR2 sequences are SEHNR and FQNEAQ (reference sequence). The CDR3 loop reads CASSFLVGAARNTEAFF. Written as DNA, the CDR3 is TGTGCCAGCAGCTTCCTAGTGGGGGCCGCCCGGAACACTGAAGCTTTCTTT.

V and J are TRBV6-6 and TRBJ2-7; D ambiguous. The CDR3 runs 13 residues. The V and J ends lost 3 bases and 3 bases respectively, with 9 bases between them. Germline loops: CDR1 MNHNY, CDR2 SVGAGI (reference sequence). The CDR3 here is CASSYNSGYEQYF. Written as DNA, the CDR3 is TGTGCCAGCAGTTATAACTCGGGCTACGAGCAGTACTTC.

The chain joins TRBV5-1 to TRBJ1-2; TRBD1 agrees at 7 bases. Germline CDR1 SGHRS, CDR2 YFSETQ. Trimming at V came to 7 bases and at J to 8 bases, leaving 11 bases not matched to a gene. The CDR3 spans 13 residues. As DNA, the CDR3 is TGCGCCAGCGGAATGACAGGGTCCCCGGGCTACACCTTC. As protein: CASGMTGSPGYTF.

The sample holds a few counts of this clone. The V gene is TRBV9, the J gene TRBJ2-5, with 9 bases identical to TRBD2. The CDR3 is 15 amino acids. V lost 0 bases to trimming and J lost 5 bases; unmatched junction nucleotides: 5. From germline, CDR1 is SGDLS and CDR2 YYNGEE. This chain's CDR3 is CASSVDGLAKETQYF. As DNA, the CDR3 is TGTGCCAGCAGCGTAGATGGACTAGCGAAGGAGACCCAGTACTTC.

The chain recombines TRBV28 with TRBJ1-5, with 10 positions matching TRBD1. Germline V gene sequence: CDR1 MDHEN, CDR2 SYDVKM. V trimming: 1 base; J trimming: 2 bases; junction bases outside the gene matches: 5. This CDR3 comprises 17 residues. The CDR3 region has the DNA TGTGCCAGCAGTTTATATGAGGGGACAGGGGGCAATCAGCCCCAGCATTTT. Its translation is CASSLYEGTGGNQPQHF. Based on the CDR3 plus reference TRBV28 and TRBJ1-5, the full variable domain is DVKVTQSSRYLVKRTGEKVFLECVQDMDHENMFWYRQDPGLGLRLIYFSYDVKMKEKGDIPEGYSVSREKKERFSLILESASTNQTSMYLCASSLYEGTGGNQPQHFGDGTRLSIL.

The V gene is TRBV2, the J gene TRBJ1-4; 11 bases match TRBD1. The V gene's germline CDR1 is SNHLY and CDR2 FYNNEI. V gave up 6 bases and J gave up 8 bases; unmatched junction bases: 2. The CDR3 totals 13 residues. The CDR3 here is CASRGQGGEKLFF. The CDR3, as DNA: TGTGCCAGCAGGGGACAGGGGGGCGAAAAACTGTTTTTT.

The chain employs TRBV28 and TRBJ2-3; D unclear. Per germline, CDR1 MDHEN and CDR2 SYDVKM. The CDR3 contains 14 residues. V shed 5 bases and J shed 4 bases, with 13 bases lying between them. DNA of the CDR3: TGTGCCAGCAGTCCCCTAGGTGTCCCAGATACGCAGTATTTT. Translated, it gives CASSPLGVPDTQYF. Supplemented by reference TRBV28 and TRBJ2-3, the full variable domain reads DVKVTQSSRYLVKRTGEKVFLECVQDMDHENMFWYRQDPGLGLRLIYFSYDVKMKEKGDIPEGYSVSREKKERFSLILESASTNQTSMYLCASSPLGVPDTQYFGPGTRLTVL.

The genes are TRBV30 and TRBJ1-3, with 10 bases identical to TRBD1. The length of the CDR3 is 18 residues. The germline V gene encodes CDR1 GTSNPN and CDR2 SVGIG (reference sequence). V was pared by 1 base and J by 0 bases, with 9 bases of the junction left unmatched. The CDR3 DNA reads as TGTGCCTGGAGTGGGCCGTGGGGACAGGGGTCCTCTGGAAACACCATATATTTT. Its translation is CAWSGPWGQGSSGNTIYF.

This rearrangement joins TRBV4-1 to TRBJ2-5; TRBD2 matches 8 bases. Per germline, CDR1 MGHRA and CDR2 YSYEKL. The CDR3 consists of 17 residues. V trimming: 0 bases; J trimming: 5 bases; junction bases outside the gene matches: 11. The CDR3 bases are TGCGCCAGCAGCCAAGATAGGGCAGGGGCTAGCGGGGAGACCCAGTACTTC. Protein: CASSQDRAGASGETQYF.

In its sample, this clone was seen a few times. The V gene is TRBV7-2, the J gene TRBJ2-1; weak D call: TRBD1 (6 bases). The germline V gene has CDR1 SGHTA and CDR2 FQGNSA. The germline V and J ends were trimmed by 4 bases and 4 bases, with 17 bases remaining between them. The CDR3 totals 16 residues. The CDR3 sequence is CASSSLLGTHYNEQFF. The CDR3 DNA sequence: TGTGCCAGCAGCTCTTTGTTAGGGACACATTACAATGAGCAGTTCTTC.